This T cell receptor beta chain is drawn from a study of shared clonotypes between healthy human individuals. Study observations and caveats: Rarefaction analysis demonstrated incomplete sorted-subset sequencing notwithstanding large depth. Only blood samples were collected, and tissue repertoires likely differ. Naive subsets generally had larger estimated richness than memory subsets. Generation of non-shared clonotypes was less probable than generation of clonotypes shared by all four donors.

Remarks on this clone: Antigen unknown.

The method was immunoSEQ multiplex PCR; TCRdb's version includes in-frame clones alone and lacks a portion of them. The sample lists 2 million to 3 million clones, over 85% occurring once. Germline V CDR1 and CDR2: MNHNS, SASEGT. The CDR3 covers 14 residues. Trimming removed 5 bases from V and 8 bases from J; junction bases left unmatched: 8. Sequencing was carried out using naive CD4+ T cells from PBMCs. As to subset: CD45RA+ positively selected. The sequence derives from a man between 18 and 35 years old in good health. Some clones in this sample may be carry-over from other donors' samples. The chain combines TRBV6-1 with TRBJ1-2; 10 bases map to TRBD1. The CDR3 loop reads CASSPGQGYRGYTF. CDR3 nucleotides: TGTGCCAGCAGTCCGGGACAGGGGTACCGGGGCTACACCTTC.